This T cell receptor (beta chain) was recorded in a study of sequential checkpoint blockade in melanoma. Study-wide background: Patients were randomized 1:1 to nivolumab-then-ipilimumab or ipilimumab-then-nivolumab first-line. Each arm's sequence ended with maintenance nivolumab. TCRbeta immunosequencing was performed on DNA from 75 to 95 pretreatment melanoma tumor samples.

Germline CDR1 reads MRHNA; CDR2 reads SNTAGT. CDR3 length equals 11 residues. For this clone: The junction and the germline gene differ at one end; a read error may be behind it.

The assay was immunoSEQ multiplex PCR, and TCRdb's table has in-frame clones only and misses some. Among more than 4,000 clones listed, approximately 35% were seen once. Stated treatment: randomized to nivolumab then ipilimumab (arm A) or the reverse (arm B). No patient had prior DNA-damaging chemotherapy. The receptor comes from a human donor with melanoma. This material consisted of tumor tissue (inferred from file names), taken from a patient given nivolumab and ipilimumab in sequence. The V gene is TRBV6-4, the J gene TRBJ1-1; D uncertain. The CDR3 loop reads CASSYSTRYFF. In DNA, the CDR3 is TGTGCCAGCAGTTACTCGACGAGGTATTTCTTT.